This T cell receptor (beta chain) was recorded in a study of OX40 agonist ivuxolimab in advanced cancers. Study-level background: Patients' therapy was ivuxolimab, an antibody that acts as an agonist of OX40 (CD134). Aged roughly 23 to 90 with a mean of about 63 years, they were about 78% male. Patients undergoing dose escalation presented with hepatocellular carcinoma, melanoma, renal cell or head and neck cancer. Study-level findings and limits: Some of the lowest clonal expansion was seen in partial responders at 0.1-3.0 mg/kg.

A note on this clone: Its antigen remains unknown.

CDR1 is SNHLY, CDR2 FYNNEI, per germline. This CDR3 contains 17 residues. With V trimmed by 6 bases and J by 2 bases, 12 bases remained unmatched. Produced via immunoSEQ multiplex PCR; TCRdb's table is partial and in-frame only. The sample consists of some 86,000 clones, 91% of them appearing once. The sequenced sample was CD4+ or CD8+ T cells sorted from blood, obtained in a trial of the OX40 agonist ivuxolimab. This sequence joins TRBV2 and TRBJ2-3; 9 positions match TRBD2. The TCR was taken from an adult with an advanced solid tumor such as melanoma, head and neck, liver or kidney cancer. This CDR3 reads CASSNLLAGASTDTQYF. The CDR3 region has the DNA TGTGCCAGCAGCAACCTTTTAGCGGGAGCATCCACAGATACGCAGTATTTT.